This is a list of T cell receptor beta chains from one sample in a study of cytomegalovirus exposure and HLA in healthy donors. Libraries were prepared by immunoSEQ multiplex PCR; TCRdb keeps only in-frame clonotypes and omits some of them. The sample contains about 120,000 clones, under 90% of which appear only once. Material for sequencing was PBMCs. These receptor sequences come from a woman between 40 and 50 years old in good health and CMV-seronegative. CDR3s include the opening cysteine and the closing phenylalanine or tryptophan. D genes are given only for firm matches. The size of a clone is reported for some rows only, either as once, few or many, or as a class for expanded clones.

once,TRBJ1-2,TRBV10-1,NA,TGCGCCAGGATCGACTGGGGGAGGGACTATGGCTACACCTTC,CARIDWGRDYGYTF
NA,TRBJ2-3,TRBV4-1,NA,TGCGCCAGCAGACCCCCGGGACTCCAACCAGATACGCAGTATTTT,CASRPPGLQPDTQYF
NA,TRBJ1-1,TRBV19,TRBD1,TGTGCCACCCGAACAGGGGGGGGTGAAGCTTTCTTT,CATRTGGGEAFF
NA,TRBJ2-5,TRBV18,TRBD2,TGTGCCAGCTCACCACCCGGCGGGACTAGCGGGATTCAGACCCAGTACTTC,CASSPPGGTSGIQTQYF
few,TRBJ1-1,TRBV2,NA,TGTGCCAGCAGCCCGACCAGGGACACTGAAGCTTTCTTT,CASSPTRDTEAFF
few,TRBJ1-4,TRBV6-5,NA,TGTGCCAGCAGTGCGGAGGGTGAAAAACTGTTTTTT,CASSAEGEKLFF
few,TRBJ1-5,TRBV10-3,NA,TGTGCCATCAGTGACAGGGAGGACAATCAGCCCCAGCATTTT,CAISDREDNQPQHF
NA,TRBJ2-5,TRBV11-3,TRBD1,TGTGCCAGCAGCGGGGGGACAGGAGAGAAGGCGGAGACCCAGTACTTC,CASSGGTGEKAETQYF
NA,TRBJ2-4,TRBV7-2,NA,TGTGCCAGCAGCTTGGCTACCAGGGGAGTTATGGTTCAGTACTTC,CASSLATRGVMVQYF
NA,TRBJ2-2,TRBV28,NA,TGTGCCAGCAGTCTCTTCGGACTCGGTAATTCCGCCGGGGAGCTGTTTTTT,CASSLFGLGNSAGELFF
NA,TRBJ2-5,TRBV6-5,NA,TGTGCCAGCACCACAACCGGGAATAGTGAGACCCAGTACTTC,CASTTTGNSETQYF
NA,TRBJ2-5,TRBV15,NA,TGTGCCACCAGCAAGACTGTAGAGCAAGAGACCCAGTACTTC,CATSKTVEQETQYF
once,TRBJ2-2,TRBV5-1,TRBD1,TGCGCCAGCAGCTTGGAAGGGACAGGGGCCGGGGAGCTGTTTTTT,CASSLEGTGAGELFF
NA,TRBJ1-2,TRBV5-4,TRBD1,TGTGCCAGCAGCTTTCGTCCCCGGACAGGGAACTATGGCTACACCTTC,CASSFRPRTGNYGYTF
NA,TRBJ2-7,TRBV2,TRBD1,TGTGCCAGCATGAGGGACAGTATCTCCTACGAGCAGTACTTC,CASMRDSISYEQYF
NA,TRBJ2-2,TRBV6-6,NA,TGTGCCAGCAGTCCTGGTGGGCGGAACACCGGGGAGCTGTTTTTT,CASSPGGRNTGELFF
NA,TRBJ1-1,TRBV7-9,NA,TGTGCCAGCAGCTTACAGGGTCATGAAGCTTTCTTT,CASSLQGHEAFF
NA,TRBJ1-4,TRBV19,TRBD1,TGTGCCAGTAGTCCATACTACAGGGGGCCTAATGAAAAACTGTTTTTT,CASSPYYRGPNEKLFF
NA,TRBJ2-5,TRBV7-6,TRBD2,TGTGCCAGCAGCACCCTAGCGGGGGGGCCCGTTGAGACCCAGTACTTC,CASSTLAGGPVETQYF
NA,TRBJ2-3,TRBV5-6,TRBD1,TGTGCCAGCAGCATCACCGCGGGACAGGGGGGAGATACGCAGTATTTT,CASSITAGQGGDTQYF
NA,TRBJ2-6,TRBV7-2,NA,TGTGCCAGCAGCGAAGGGGTTACCGGGGCCAACGTCCTGACTTTC,CASSEGVTGANVLTF
once,TRBJ2-2,TRBV7-9,TRBD1,TGTGCCAGCAGCCCACGGGACAGTAGAACCGGGGAGCTGTTTTTT,CASSPRDSRTGELFF
NA,TRBJ2-1,TRBV7-2,TRBD1,TGTGCCAGCAGAATGAACAGGGGGGCTGGCAATGAGCAGTTCTTC,CASRMNRGAGNEQFF
NA,TRBJ2-2,TRBV29-1,TRBD2,TGCAGCGTTGAAGATCTATCTAGCGGGAGGGCCCCCGGGGAGCTGTTTTTT,CSVEDLSSGRAPGELFF
once,TRBJ2-3,TRBV25-1,TRBD2,TGTGCCAGCAGTGAATTCCCTAGCGGTAGTTCGGGTACGCAGTATTTT,CASSEFPSGSSGTQYF
once,TRBJ2-3,TRBV12-5,TRBD1,TGTGCTAGTGGTTTGGCATCTACAGGGGATGGTACGCAGTATTTT,CASGLASTGDGTQYF
NA,TRBJ2-2,TRBV25-1,TRBD2,TGTGCCAGCAGGTCTACGGGGGGGCTCCAGACCGGGGAGCTGTTTTTT,CASRSTGGLQTGELFF
NA,TRBJ2-5,TRBV6-6,TRBD1,TGTGCCAGCAGGTTCGGGACAGGGGTCCAAGAGACCCAGTACTTC,CASRFGTGVQETQYF
NA,TRBJ2-3,TRBV27,NA,TGTGCCAGCAGTTTATGGGCCCCCACCGACAGGAGCACAGATACGCAGTATTTT,CASSLWAPTDRSTDTQYF
NA,TRBJ2-1,TRBV5-1,TRBD1,TGCGCCAGCAGCAGATTACAGGGGACCACCTACAATGAGCAGTTCTTC,CASSRLQGTTYNEQFF
NA,TRBJ2-1,TRBV14,TRBD2,TGTGCCAGCAGCCAATGGGGACTAGTCAATGAGCAGTTCTTC,CASSQWGLVNEQFF
NA,TRBJ2-7,TRBV6-5,TRBD1,TGTGCCAGCAGTGCCGGGACAGGCTTCTACGAGCAGTACTTC,CASSAGTGFYEQYF
NA,TRBJ2-7,TRBV4-1,TRBD1,TGCGCCAGCAGCCAAGCCGGGACAGGGGAGTACGAGCAGTACTTC,CASSQAGTGEYEQYF
NA,TRBJ1-2,TRBV9,NA,TGTGCCAGCAGCGGACCCGGGACACTCTCTTTCTCTGGCTACACCTTC,CASSGPGTLSFSGYTF
NA,TRBJ1-2,TRBV7-9,TRBD1,TGTGCCAGCAGCATAAGGGGACAGATCTACTATGGCTACACCTTC,CASSIRGQIYYGYTF
NA,TRBJ2-3,TRBV5-4,NA,TGTGCCAGCAGCTTCCCTAGCACAGATACGCAGTATTTT,CASSFPSTDTQYF
NA,TRBJ1-3,TRBV15,NA,TGTGCCACCAGCAGAGATCAGGGTTTGTCAGGTGGAAACACCATATATTTT,CATSRDQGLSGGNTIYF
few,TRBJ2-7,TRBV5-1,TRBD1,TGCGCCAGCAGCCCAAGCCAGGGACAGCAACCCTACGAGCAGTACTTC,CASSPSQGQQPYEQYF
once,TRBJ2-7,TRBV27,TRBD1,TGTGCCAGCAGTTTAGCGGACAGGGTTAACGAGCAGTACTTC,CASSLADRVNEQYF
NA,TRBJ2-7,TRBV28,TRBD2,TGTGCCAGCAGTTTGGTTGGAGGCCTAGCGGGAGCGGACGAGCAGTACTTC,CASSLVGGLAGADEQYF
NA,TRBJ2-3,TRBV7-2,TRBD2,TGTGCCAGCAGCCCCCCCTCCGGGACTAGCGGGAGAAACACAGATACGCAGTATTTT,CASSPPSGTSGRNTDTQYF